What follows describes a single TCR beta chain. Antigen specificity is unknown. This specimen comes from a study of STAT5B mutations in CD4+ large granular lymphocyte leukemia. Here immunoSEQ multiplex PCR was the method, and the copy in TCRdb shows in-frame clones only, minus some. This table has more than 30,000 clones, less than 85% appearing once. The study's findings and limits: The CD4+ versus CD8+ T-LGLL clonality difference may reflect limited sample size. Patient CD4-sorted repertoires stayed more clonal than healthy ones after leukemic-clone removal. Main leukemic clonotypes were patient-specific, but roughly 23% appeared at low frequency elsewhere. 8/27 top patient clones versus 2/35 control clones were TRBV06-family.

Germline lookup yields CDR1 LNHDA and CDR2 SQIVND (reference sequence). The CDR3 has 19 residues. Trimming took off 3 bases at V and 0 bases at J, with 21 bases between the two ends. The sequenced sample was CD4+ T cells from blood buffy coats. V is TRBV19 and J is TRBJ1-5; D gene uncertain. The receptor comes from a human donor in good health. The CDR3 spells CASSIGRWRSRYSNQPQHF. The CDR3, as DNA: TGTGCCAGTAGTATCGGGAGGTGGAGGTCTCGATATAGCAATCAGCCCCAGCATTTT.